This T cell receptor beta chain was found in a study of cytomegalovirus exposure and HLA in healthy donors. Study details: In an earlier analysis, around 100 million unique TCR beta sequences were found from some 170 million T cells.

Trimming took 5 bases from V and 4 from J, leaving 14 bases between them. The CDR3 sequence is 15 residues long. Germline V gene lookup returns CDR1 LGHNA and CDR2 YSLEER. General study findings and limits: Three CMV-associated chains proved CMV antigen-specific in vitro. Reports indicated that the classifier achieved high specificity and sensitivity in diagnosing cytomegalovirus status.

As for this clone: Antigen unknown.

The study ran its PCR with 60 Vbeta and 13 Jbeta primers. Produced via immunoSEQ multiplex PCR; TCRdb's table is partial and in-frame only. The sample records some 36,000 clones, about 72% being singletons. Donors showed nominal health when sampled, although they likely had unrecorded immune exposures. The clonotype was recovered from a man between 25 and 39 years old in good health and CMV-seronegative. Sequenced input: PBMCs. The chain links TRBV4-3 to TRBJ2-2, with D perhaps TRBD1 (5 bases). CDR3: CASSARVFLTGELFF. The CDR3 DNA reads as TGCGCCAGCAGCGCCAGGGTATTTCTCACCGGGGAGCTGTTTTTT.